This T cell receptor (beta chain) is drawn from a study of beta chain features in type 1 diabetes. Reverse transcription of all isolated RNA meant that expressed TCRB transcripts were sequenced. Repertoires were generated with immunoSEQ multiplex PCR, while TCRdb's copy carries only in-frame clones and drops some. The top ten hold around 0.02% of the sample, which has about 930,000 clones, roughly a sixth seen once. CDR1 SGHVS and CDR2 FQNEAQ come from the germline V gene. The CDR3 loop spans 14 amino acids. V was clipped by 0 bases and J by 6 bases, with 12 bases between them. This TCR was recovered from a woman aged 18-29 years in good health. This chain links TRBV7-8 with TRBJ2-7; D is perhaps TRBD1 or TRBD2 (5 bases each). The sample was naive CD4+ T cells from blood. The CDR3 here is CASSLAVEGREQYF. The CDR3 DNA reads as TGTGCCAGCAGCTTAGCGGTAGAGGGACGCGAGCAGTACTTC. Filled out from reference TRBV7-8 and TRBJ2-7, the complete variable domain reads GAGVSQSPRYKVAKRGQDVALRCDPISGHVSLFWYQQALGQGPEFLTYFQNEAQLDKSGLPSDRFFAERPEGSVSTLKIQRTQQEDSAVYLCASSLAVEGREQYFGPGTRLTVT.